The clone carrying this T cell receptor beta chain appeared a few times. This record belongs to a study of blood T cell repertoires in COVID-19. Using immunoSEQ multiplex PCR, the repertoire was profiled, and TCRdb retains in-frame clones only, with some absent. The sample includes some 100,000 clones, around nine tenths seen only once; the top ten take 4% to 6%. V lost 2 bases, J lost 3 bases, and 2 bases stayed unmatched. Germline CDR1 is SGHRS and CDR2 is YFSETQ. CDR3 length: 14 amino acids. Sequencing was carried out using peripheral blood. This chain joins TRBV5-1 and TRBJ2-3, with TRBD2 matching over 8 bases. This TCR was recovered from a man aged 50 or older with acute or convalescent COVID-19. Written as DNA, the CDR3 is TGCGCCAGCAGCTTTTTAGCGGGAACAGATACGCAGTATTTT. Translated, it gives CASSFLAGTDTQYF.